These 19 T cell receptor beta chains were sequenced from one sample in a study of T cell changes during pregnancy in multiple sclerosis. Generated by immunoSEQ multiplex PCR, the TCRdb table keeps only in-frame clones and is missing some. The sample includes 40,000 to 45,000 clones, 85% to 90% of them seen just once. This specimen consisted of CD4+ T cells from peripheral blood mononuclear cells, obtained in the first trimester of pregnancy. The receptors stem from a female donor with multiple sclerosis, enrolled in a pregnancy study.

This sequence joins TRBV5-4 and TRBJ1-1; possible D gene TRBD1, 6 bases. Trimming took 3 bases from V and 5 from J, leaving 14 bases between them. Germline CDR1 and CDR2: SGHNT and YYREEE (reference sequence). The CDR3 spans 14 residues. CDR3 in amino acids: CASSSEQGGTEAFF. In nucleotides, the CDR3 is TGTGCCAGCAGCTCAGAACAGGGAGGGACTGAAGCTTTCTTT.

This chain joins TRBV28 and TRBJ2-7, with 8 bases matching TRBD2. With V trimmed by 7 bases and J by 4 bases, 6 bases remained unmatched. This CDR3 contains 13 residues. CDR1 is MDHEN, CDR2 SYDVKM, per germline. Here the CDR3 DNA reads TGTGCCAGCAAAACTAGCGGTCGGTACGAGCAGTACTTC. Protein sequence: CASKTSGRYEQYF. Variable domain in full (rest from reference TRBV28 and TRBJ2-7): DVKVTQSSRYLVKRTGEKVFLECVQDMDHENMFWYRQDPGLGLRLIYFSYDVKMKEKGDIPEGYSVSREKKERFSLILESASTNQTSMYLCASKTSGRYEQYFGPGTRLTVT.

The chain employs TRBV7-8 and TRBJ1-4, with D unresolved. V gave up 5 bases and J gave up 3 bases, with 10 bases separating them. The CDR3 sequence is 14 residues long. From germline, CDR1 is SGHVS and CDR2 FQNEAQ. The CDR3 bases are TGTGCCAGCAGCCCAGGTGTCCCTAATGAAAAACTGTTTTTT. Translating it yields CASSPGVPNEKLFF.

This chain uses TRBV13 with TRBJ2-7, with 10 bases matching TRBD2. The junction had 16 bases not matched to a gene; V was cut back by 5 bases and J by 6 bases. Germline V gives CDR1 PRHDT, CDR2 FYEKMQ (reference sequence). The CDR3 covers 17 residues. CDR3 bases: TGTGCCAGCAGCCCCTGGGGCAGCGGGAGGGCCGGCGGCGAGCAGTACTTC. This codes for CASSPWGSGRAGGEQYF.

The J gene is TRBJ1-2, the V gene TRBV19; D is unresolved. The germline V gene has CDR1 LNHDA and CDR2 SQIVND (reference sequence). Trimming took 5 bases from V and 2 from J, leaving 6 bases between them. This CDR3 has 12 amino acids. CDR3: CASSPGNYGYTF. The CDR3 DNA follows: TGTGCCAGTAGTCCCGGGAACTATGGCTACACCTTC.

This chain links TRBV15 with TRBJ1-3, with 8 bases fitting TRBD1. Germline lookup yields CDR1 LNHNV and CDR2 YYDKDF (reference sequence). The CDR3 loop spans 16 amino acids. V shed 2 bases, J shed 1 base, and the junction held 4 bases outside the gene matches. The CDR3 DNA sequence: TGTGCCACCAGCAGACTGGACAGGGCATCTGGAAACACCATATATTTT. It codes for CATSRLDRASGNTIYF.

The chain is built from TRBV6-1 and TRBJ2-2; 12 nucleotides line up with TRBD2. Germline CDR1 MNHNS, CDR2 SASEGT. The CDR3 is 15 amino acids. The junction had 4 bases not matched to a gene; V was cut back by 6 bases and J by 5 bases. The CDR3 region has the DNA TGTGCCAGCAGCTCGACTAGCGGGAGTACCGGGGAGCTGTTTTTT. Its protein is CASSSTSGSTGELFF.

The chain recombines TRBV30 with TRBJ2-1; D possibly corresponds to TRBD1 (6 bases). The CDR3 runs 15 residues. The germline V and J ends were trimmed by 3 bases and 0 bases, with 12 bases remaining between them. The germline CDR1 and CDR2 sequences are GTSNPN and SVGIG (reference sequence). As DNA, the CDR3 is TGTGCCTGGAGGGAGGACAGAAGCTCCTACAATGAGCAGTTCTTC. Translation: CAWREDRSSYNEQFF.

This chain connects TRBV7-9 to TRBJ1-3; D unclear. Trimming removed 5 bases from V and 2 bases from J, with 16 bases in between. The CDR3 sequence is 16 residues long. Germline CDR1 is SEHNR and CDR2 is FQNEAQ (reference sequence). The DNA of the CDR3 is TGTGCCAGCAGCACCTGGGCCCTTGGGCCTGGAAACACCATATATTTT. This encodes CASSTWALGPGNTIYF.

This chain connects TRBV7-2 to TRBJ2-1; 8 nucleotides line up with TRBD2. This CDR3 has 17 amino acids. Germline assignment: CDR1 SGHTA and CDR2 FQGNSA. The trim removed 5 bases at V and 6 bases at J, leaving 15 bases unmatched. The CDR3 sequence: CASSPQLAGRSLNEQFF. CDR3 in DNA: TGTGCCAGCAGCCCACAGTTAGCGGGGAGGTCCCTCAATGAGCAGTTCTTC.

This clone showed up just a few times. CDR3: CASSVAARSNGELFF. CDR3 bases: TGTGCCAGCAGCGTAGCAGCCAGGTCTAACGGGGAGCTGTTTTTT. The genes are TRBV9 and TRBJ2-2; no definite D call. The CDR3 is 15 residues long. Trimming stripped 0 bases from V and 7 bases from J, with 13 bases between. CDR1 is SGDLS, CDR2 YYNGEE, per germline.

V usage is TRBV5-1 and J usage is TRBJ2-5; D gene ambiguous. The V end was cut by 0 bases, the J end by 2 bases, with 11 bases between. CDR1 is SGHRS and CDR2 is YFSETQ in the germline V gene. This CDR3 has 15 residues. CDR3 sequence: CASSLVGSRQETQYF. Here the CDR3 DNA reads TGCGCCAGCAGCTTGGTGGGCAGCCGACAAGAGACCCAGTACTTC.

This chain connects TRBV6-6 to TRBJ1-2; TRBD1 matches at 10 bases. Looked up from germline, CDR1 is MNHNY and CDR2 is SVGAGI (reference sequence). The V segment lost 5 bases and the J segment 4 bases; nucleotides outside the gene matches: 10. This CDR3 spans 16 amino acids. CDR3 sequence reads: CASSPGQGGTPYGYTF. CDR3 nucleotides: TGTGCCAGCAGTCCCGGACAGGGGGGCACCCCCTATGGCTACACCTTC.

V and J are TRBV6-1 and TRBJ1-2; 7 bases map to TRBD1. CDR3 length: 14 amino acids. V trimming: 1 base; J trimming: 3 bases; junction bases outside the gene matches: 2. From germline, CDR1 is MNHNS and CDR2 SASEGT. The CDR3 reads CASSEDRGYYGYTF. The CDR3 coding sequence is TGTGCCAGCAGTGAAGACAGGGGATACTATGGCTACACCTTC.

The V and J genes are TRBV5-1 and TRBJ1-1; 7 nucleotides align to TRBD1. Germline-derived CDR1 and CDR2 are SGHRS and YFSETQ. The V and J ends lost 9 bases and 1 base, in that order; junction bases with no gene match: 15. This CDR3 spans 16 amino acids. CDR3 DNA sequence: TGCGCCACCCTCCCAGGGGGTGGGGATGGGAACACTGAAGCTTTCTTT. It specifies CATLPGGGDGNTEAFF.

V usage is TRBV5-4 and J usage is TRBJ2-7; D remains unclear. Trimming pared 4 bases from V and 3 bases from J, leaving 14 bases between. Looked up from germline, CDR1 is SGHNT and CDR2 is YYREEE (reference sequence). The CDR3 length is 14 residues. DNA of the CDR3: TGTGCCAGCAGCCGCGACTTCCTTAACTACGAGCAGTACTTC. Translation gives CASSRDFLNYEQYF.

The chain joins TRBV30 to TRBJ1-2; 7 positions match TRBD1. The germline gives CDR1 GTSNPN, CDR2 SVGIG (reference sequence). The CDR3 has 13 residues. V dropped 3 bases and J dropped 4; count of bases not matched to a gene: 5. CDR3 sequence (DNA): TGTGCCTGGAGCGCCGGGGACAGCTATGGCTACACCTTC. It codes for CAWSAGDSYGYTF.

The chain joins TRBV2 to TRBJ2-7; D might be TRBD2 (5 bases). CDR1 SNHLY and CDR2 FYNNEI come from the germline V gene. CDR3 length equals 15 residues. With 7 bases removed from V and 2 bases from J, the gap between germline ends came to 18 bases. The DNA for the CDR3 is TGTGCCAGCAAGGGAGTCAGTACGTATCCCTACGAGCAGTACTTC. Encoded protein: CASKGVSTYPYEQYF.

V is TRBV7-6 and J is TRBJ1-5, with D uncertain. V lost 1 base and J lost 7, with 17 bases in between. Germline CDR1 and CDR2: SGHVS and FNYEAQ. The CDR3 is made up of 16 amino acids. CDR3 amino acids: CASSLEVAGSGQPQHF. CDR3 nucleotides: TGTGCCAGCAGCTTAGAAGTGGCAGGCAGTGGGCAGCCCCAGCATTTT.